This T cell receptor (beta chain) originates from a study of OX40 agonist ivuxolimab in advanced cancers. Overall study: Partial responses were observed in three patients, of whom one had hepatocellular carcinoma and two had cutaneous melanoma.

This clone occurred a few times. Assay: immunoSEQ multiplex PCR; the TCRdb copy retains only in-frame clones and omits some. The sample holds 25,000 to 30,000 clones; about 85% are singletons and the top ten take 33%. V shed 5 bases and J shed 1 base, with 12 bases lying between them. CDR1 and CDR2 (germline): SEHNR, FQNEAQ (reference sequence). CDR3 length equals 15 residues. The input for sequencing was CD4+ or CD8+ T cells sorted from blood, taken in a trial of the OX40 agonist ivuxolimab. The sequence derives from an adult with an advanced solid tumor such as melanoma, head and neck, liver or kidney cancer. The rearrangement joins TRBV7-9 to TRBJ1-3; D gene uncertain. CDR3 in amino acids: CASSPPSSSGNTIYF. In DNA form, the CDR3 reads TGTGCCAGCAGCCCACCATCGTCTTCTGGAAACACCATATATTTT.